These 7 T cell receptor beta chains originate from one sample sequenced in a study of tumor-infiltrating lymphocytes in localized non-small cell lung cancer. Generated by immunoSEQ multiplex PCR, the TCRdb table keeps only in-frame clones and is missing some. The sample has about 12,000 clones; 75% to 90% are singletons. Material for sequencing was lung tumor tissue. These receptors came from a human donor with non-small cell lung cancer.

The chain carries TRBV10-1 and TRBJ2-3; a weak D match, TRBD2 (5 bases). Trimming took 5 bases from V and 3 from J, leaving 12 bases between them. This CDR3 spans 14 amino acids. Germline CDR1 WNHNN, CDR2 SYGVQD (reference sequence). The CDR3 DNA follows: TGCGCCAGCAGTTTGGACTTAATGACAGATACGCAGTATTTT. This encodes CASSLDLMTDTQYF.

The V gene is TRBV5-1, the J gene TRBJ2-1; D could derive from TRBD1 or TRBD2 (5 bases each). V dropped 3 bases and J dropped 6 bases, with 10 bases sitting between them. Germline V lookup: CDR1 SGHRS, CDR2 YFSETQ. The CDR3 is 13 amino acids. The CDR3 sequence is CASSWDRLNEQFF. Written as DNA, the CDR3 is TGCGCCAGCAGCTGGGACCGACTCAATGAGCAGTTCTTC.

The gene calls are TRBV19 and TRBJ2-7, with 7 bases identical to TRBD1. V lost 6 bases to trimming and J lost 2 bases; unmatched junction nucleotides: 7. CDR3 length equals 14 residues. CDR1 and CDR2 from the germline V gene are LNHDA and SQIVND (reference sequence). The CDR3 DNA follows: TGTGCCAGTAGCATTACCGGGACAGCCTACGAGCAGTACTTC. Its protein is CASSITGTAYEQYF.

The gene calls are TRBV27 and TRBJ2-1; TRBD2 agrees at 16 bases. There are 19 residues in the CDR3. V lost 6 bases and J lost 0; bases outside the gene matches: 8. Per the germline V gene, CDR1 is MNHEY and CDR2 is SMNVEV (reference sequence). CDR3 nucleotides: TGTGCCAGCAGACCGGGACTAGCGGGGGGGCTTAGCTCCTACAATGAGCAGTTCTTC. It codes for CASRPGLAGGLSSYNEQFF.

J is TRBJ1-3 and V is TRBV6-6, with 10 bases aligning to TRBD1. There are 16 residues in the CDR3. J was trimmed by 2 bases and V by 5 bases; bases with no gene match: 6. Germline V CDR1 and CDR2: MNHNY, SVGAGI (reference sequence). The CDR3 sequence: CASSKDRGLAGNTIYF. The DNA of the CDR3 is TGTGCCAGCAGTAAAGACAGGGGGCTAGCTGGAAACACCATATATTTT.

The CDR3 reads CASSIMTGKNTEAFF. Written as DNA, the CDR3 is TGTGCCAGCAGCATAATGACGGGAAAGAACACTGAAGCTTTCTTT. The genes are TRBV9 and TRBJ1-1; D gene unclear. Trimming removed 4 bases from V and 1 base from J, with 14 bases in between. Germline V gene sequence: CDR1 SGDLS, CDR2 YYNGEE. The CDR3 has 15 residues.

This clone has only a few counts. Here the CDR3 reads CASSQENGRLGNSPLHF. The CDR3 DNA reads TGTGCCAGCAGCCAAGAGAATGGGAGGTTGGGGAATTCACCCCTCCACTTT. The V and J genes are TRBV4-2 and TRBJ1-6; D is unresolved. This CDR3 comprises 17 residues. V shed 0 bases and J shed 7 bases, with 16 bases lying between them. CDR1 is LGHNA, CDR2 YNFKEQ, per germline.